This T cell receptor beta chain was sequenced for a study of shared clonotypes between healthy human individuals. V was clipped by 8 bases and J by 6 bases; unmatched bases: 5. CDR1 is MNHEY and CDR2 is SMNVEV in the germline V gene (reference sequence). This CDR3 comprises 12 residues. In replicate PCRs of sorted subsets, around 200 ng DNA, approximately 32,000 T cell genomes, was used. Original analysis: Filtering differed for immunoSEQ, which gave only junction sequences without quality scores. Assay used: immunoSEQ multiplex PCR; TCRdb lists only in-frame clones, some missing. The V and J calls and clone size come from that table; D and trimming were worked out from the DNA. Found here are about 2.1 million clones, 85% to 95% of them singletons; the top ten hold more than 1.5%. Study results and limitations: Collection of samples was limited to blood; tissue repertoires likely differ.

For this clone: The antigen remains undetermined.

It was CD45RO-negative cells, positively selected for CCR7, that made up naive CD8 cells, with terminally differentiated effector memory CD45RA+ cells excluded. The chain links TRBV27 to TRBJ1-1; 8 bases are a match to TRBD1. Input material: naive CD8+ T cells from PBMCs. This sequence originates from a young man in good health. Some clones in this sample may be carry-over from other donors' samples. The DNA of the CDR3 is TGTGCCAGCCTAAACAGGGGGTCTGAAGCTTTCTTT. Translation gives CASLNRGSEAFF.